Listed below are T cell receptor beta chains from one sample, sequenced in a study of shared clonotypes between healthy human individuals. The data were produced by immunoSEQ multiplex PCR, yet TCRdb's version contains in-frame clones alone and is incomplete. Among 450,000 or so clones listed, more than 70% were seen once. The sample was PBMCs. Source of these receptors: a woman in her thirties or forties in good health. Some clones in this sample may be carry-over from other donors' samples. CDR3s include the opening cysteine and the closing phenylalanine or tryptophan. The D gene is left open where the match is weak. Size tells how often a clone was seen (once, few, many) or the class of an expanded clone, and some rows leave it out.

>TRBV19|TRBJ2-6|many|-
CASSKGSGANVLTF
TGTGCCAGTAGTAAGGGTTCGGGGGCCAACGTCCTGACTTTC
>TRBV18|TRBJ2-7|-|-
CASSKEGASAVYEQYF
TGTGCCAGCTCAAAGGAAGGGGCTAGCGCTGTCTACGAGCAGTACTTC
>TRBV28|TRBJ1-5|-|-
CASTPRLYSNQPQHF
TGTGCCAGCACCCCGCGGTTGTATAGCAATCAGCCCCAGCATTTT
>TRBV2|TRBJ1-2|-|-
CASRLEGHQNYGYTF
TGTGCCAGCAGACTAGAGGGACACCAAAACTATGGCTACACCTTC
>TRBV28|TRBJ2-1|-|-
CASSFRSGHNEQFF
TGTGCCAGCAGTTTCCGATCGGGCCACAATGAGCAGTTCTTC
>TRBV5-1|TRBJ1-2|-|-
CASSWGAADGYTF
TGCGCCAGCAGCTGGGGAGCGGCGGATGGCTACACCTTC
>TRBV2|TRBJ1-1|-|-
CASRESTEAFF
TGTGCCAGCAGAGAGAGTACTGAAGCTTTCTTT
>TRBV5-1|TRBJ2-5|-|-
CASSRGSESVQETQYF
TGCGCCAGCAGCCGGGGGTCAGAGTCGGTCCAAGAGACCCAGTACTTC
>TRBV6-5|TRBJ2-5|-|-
CASSRRRGETQYF
TGTGCCAGCAGTAGACGGAGGGGGGAGACCCAGTACTTC
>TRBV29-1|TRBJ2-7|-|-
CSVRGGNSYEQYF
TGCAGCGTTCGAGGCGGGAACTCCTACGAGCAGTACTTC
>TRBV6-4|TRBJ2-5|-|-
CASKNFGGTQETQYF
TGTGCCAGCAAGAATTTCGGCGGGACCCAAGAGACCCAGTACTTC
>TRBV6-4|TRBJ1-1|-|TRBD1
CASTHGTANTEAFF
TGTGCCAGCACTCATGGGACAGCGAACACTGAAGCTTTCTTT
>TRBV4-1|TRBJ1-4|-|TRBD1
CASSQEPGGGKNEKLFF
TGCGCCAGCAGCCAAGAACCAGGGGGCGGAAAAAATGAAAAACTGTTTTTT
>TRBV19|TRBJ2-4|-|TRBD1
CASSAMDRARNIQYF
TGTGCCAGTAGTGCCATGGACAGGGCCAGAAACATTCAGTACTTC
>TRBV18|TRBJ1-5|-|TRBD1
CASSPRGVAGQGNQPQHF
TGTGCCAGCTCACCTCGGGGGGTGGCCGGACAGGGCAATCAGCCCCAGCATTTT
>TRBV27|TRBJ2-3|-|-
CASSPPPQTSTDTQYF
TGTGCCAGCAGTCCCCCTCCCCAAACTAGCACAGATACGCAGTATTTT
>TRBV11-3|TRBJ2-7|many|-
CASSSGTLVGEQYF
TGTGCCAGCAGTTCCGGGACTCTCGTCGGCGAGCAGTACTTC
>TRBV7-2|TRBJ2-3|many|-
CARGGTGTDTQYF
TGTGCCAGGGGGGGGACAGGAACAGATACGCAGTATTTT
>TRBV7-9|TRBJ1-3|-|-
CASSFGGSGNTIYF
TGTGCCAGCAGCTTTGGGGGGTCTGGAAACACCATATATTTT
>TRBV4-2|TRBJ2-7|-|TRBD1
CASSPRGQGVYEQYF
TGTGCCAGCAGCCCCCGGGGACAGGGGGTCTACGAGCAGTACTTC
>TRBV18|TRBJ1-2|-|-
CASSAGANYGYTF
TGTGCCAGCTCAGCCGGGGCTAACTATGGCTACACCTTC
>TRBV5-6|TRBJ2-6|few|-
CASSQGLDNVLTF
TGTGCCAGCAGCCAAGGACTGGATAACGTCCTGACTTTC
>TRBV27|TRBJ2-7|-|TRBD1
CASSSGTGNEQYF
TGTGCCAGCAGTTCAGGGACAGGCAACGAGCAGTACTTC
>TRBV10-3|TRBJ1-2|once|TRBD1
CAISESDREDGYTF
TGTGCCATCAGTGAGTCGGACAGGGAGGATGGCTACACCTTC
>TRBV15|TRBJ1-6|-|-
CATSRGQMNSPLHF
TGTGCCACCAGCAGAGGTCAGATGAATTCACCCCTCCACTTT
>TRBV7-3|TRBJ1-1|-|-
CASSLSPAPSTEAFF
TGTGCCAGCAGCTTAAGCCCCGCGCCGTCGACTGAAGCTTTCTTT
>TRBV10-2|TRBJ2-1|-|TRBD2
CASSHGLADLNEQFF
TGCGCCAGCAGTCACGGACTAGCGGACCTCAATGAGCAGTTCTTC
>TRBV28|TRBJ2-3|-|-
CASSLVQGTDTQYF
TGTGCCAGCAGTTTGGTGCAGGGCACAGATACGCAGTATTTT
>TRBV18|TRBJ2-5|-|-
CASSLGRGAQETQYF
TGTGCCAGCTCACTGGGGAGAGGAGCCCAAGAGACCCAGTACTTC
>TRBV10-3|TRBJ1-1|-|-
CAISVRVNTEAFF
TGTGCCATCAGTGTACGGGTGAACACTGAAGCTTTCTTT
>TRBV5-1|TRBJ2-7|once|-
CASSLVSYEQYF
TGCGCCAGCAGCTTGGTTTCCTACGAGCAGTACTTC
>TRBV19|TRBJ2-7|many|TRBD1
CASSIGDSYEQYF
TGTGCCAGTAGTATCGGGGACAGTTACGAGCAGTACTTC
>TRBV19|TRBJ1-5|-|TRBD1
CASRRDRGFGQPQHF
TGTGCCAGTAGGCGGGACAGGGGTTTTGGGCAGCCCCAGCATTTT
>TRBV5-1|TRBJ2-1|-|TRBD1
CASSLEFRGRVLHEQFF
TGCGCCAGCAGCTTGGAATTCAGGGGGCGCGTCTTACATGAGCAGTTCTTC
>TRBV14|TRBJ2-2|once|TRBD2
CASSSRLAVNTGELFF
TGTGCCAGCAGCTCCCGACTAGCGGTTAACACCGGGGAGCTGTTTTTT
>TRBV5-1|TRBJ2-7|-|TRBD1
CASSPGTVGTYEQYF
TGCGCCAGCAGCCCGGGGACAGTGGGAACCTACGAGCAGTACTTC
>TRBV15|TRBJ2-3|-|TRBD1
CATTRDSLRMDTQYF
TGTGCCACCACCCGGGACAGCCTGCGAATGGATACGCAGTATTTT